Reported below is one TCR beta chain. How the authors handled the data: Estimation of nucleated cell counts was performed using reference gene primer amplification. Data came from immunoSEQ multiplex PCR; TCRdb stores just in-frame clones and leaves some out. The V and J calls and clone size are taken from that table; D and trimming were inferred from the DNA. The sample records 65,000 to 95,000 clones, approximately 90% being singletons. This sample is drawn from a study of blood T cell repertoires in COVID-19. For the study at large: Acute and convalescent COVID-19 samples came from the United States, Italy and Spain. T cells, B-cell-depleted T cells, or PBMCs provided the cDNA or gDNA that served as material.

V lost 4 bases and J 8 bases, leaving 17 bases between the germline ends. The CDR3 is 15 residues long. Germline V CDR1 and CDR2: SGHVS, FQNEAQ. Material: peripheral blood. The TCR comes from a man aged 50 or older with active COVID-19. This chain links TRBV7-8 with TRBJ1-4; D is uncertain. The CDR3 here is CASSSRQQRGEKLFF. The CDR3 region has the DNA TGTGCCAGCAGCTCCCGCCAACAGAGAGGGGAAAAACTGTTTTTT.